The TCR beta chain under discussion was sequenced for a study of pediatric ulcerative colitis. Findings of the study overall: A couple of rectal clonotypes were found only in ulcerative colitis patients, all of them.

J was trimmed by 5 bases and V by 6 bases; bases with no gene match: 9. Per germline, CDR1 SNHLY and CDR2 FYNNEI. CDR3 size: 16 residues. Colonoscopy and blood draw happened at the same time. As concerns this clone: The target antigen is unknown.

Libraries were prepared by immunoSEQ multiplex PCR; TCRdb keeps only in-frame clonotypes and omits some of them. The repertoire has about 60,000 clones, 80% to 90% of them found once; the top ten carry over 1.3%. The sequence was obtained from a boy aged 10-17 years who was a control in a study of pediatric ulcerative colitis. The chain couples TRBV2 to TRBJ2-3, with 12 bases lining up with TRBD2. What was sequenced was blood. The CDR3 reads CASRGTSGPGGDTQYF. The DNA for the CDR3 is TGTGCCAGCAGAGGGACTAGCGGGCCGGGCGGAGATACGCAGTATTTT.